This T cell receptor (beta chain) was obtained from a study of T cell responses to AZD1222 COVID-19 vaccine. A note on this clone: What it binds is not known.

Findings of the study overall: The reported proportion of spike-specific TCRs targeting unmutated variant regions was nearly half.

Trimming cost V 1 base and J 10 bases; bases outside gene matches: 6. Germline loops: CDR1 SGHVS, CDR2 FNYEAQ. CDR3 length: 15 residues. TCRdb keeps only in-frame clones here, not all; method: immunoSEQ multiplex PCR. The data contain over 150,000 clones, 90% to 95% of them seen just once; the ten biggest clones take up 0.95% to 1.3%. The chain employs TRBV7-6 and TRBJ1-6; TRBD1 matches at 8 bases. The receptor was isolated from an adult who received the MenACWY meningococcal vaccine as a control. Sequences were derived from peripheral blood, sampled 28 days after the second dose of the MenACWY control vaccine. CDR3 amino acids: CASSLGVQGESPLHF. The DNA for the CDR3 is TGTGCCAGCAGCTTAGGGGTACAGGGGGAATCACCCCTCCACTTT.